Listed here is a single T cell receptor beta chain. Its specific antigen is unknown. No base quality information exists; no much larger clone differs at one position. TCRbeta CDR3 regions were amplified from genomic DNA using the immunoSEQ Assay, a bias-controlled multiplex PCR. The authors processed their data as follows. Within the assay, amplification of reference gene primers was used to estimate how many nucleated cells each sample contained. Sequence reads were collapsed and filtered to measure the absolute abundance of every unique TCRbeta CDR3 rearrangement. For each sample, productive Simpson clonality was calculated as the square root of Simpson's diversity index across productive rearrangements. What TCRdb holds here is the immuneACCESS table cut down to in-frame rearrangements. Part of the clones is not present; checked against another copy, under half of the missing clones reflect an unresolved V gene, and the others are unexplained. V, J and clone size are taken as reported in that table, and D and trimming were inferred from the DNA itself. In all, the sample holds around 18,000 clones, and 77% of those were seen once. The biggest ten clones account for 16% of the sample.

CDR1 and CDR2, looked up from the germline V gene, are SGHRS and YFSETQ. The V end gives up 4 bases and the J end 4 bases, leaving 8 bases in the junction not matched to a gene. Measured from the cysteine to the phenylalanine, the CDR3 is 15 residues long. Only the CDR3 part of the read is kept: 45 bases, read in frame from the first base. These data come from a study of blood T cell repertoires in COVID-19 (dated by TCRdb to about 2020). For the wider study: Samples covering the acute and convalescent phases of COVID-19 were provided by collaborators in the United States, Italy and Spain. The samples were drawn from the first 160 participants of the ongoing ImmuneRACE study and from some 1,300 subjects provided by 6 global collaborators. Subjects who had been exposed to COVID-19, were actively infected with it, or had recovered from it provided the deeply sampled blood TCRbeta repertoires that made up the dataset. Where available, HLA class I and class II types were obtained from metadata supplied by the sample provider rather than from assay-based typing. Sample metadata almost always included a de-identified subject ID, COVID-19 status, age in years and sex. The repertoires were released in a freely available public database meant as a resource for research on the immune response to SARS-CoV-2. The prospective study material was composed of cDNA or gDNA derived from T cells, B-cell-depleted T cells, or PBMCs.

Broader findings and caveats from the paper: Clinical and demographic metadata were provided uncurated, with the amount varying by source and participant.

One collaborating source in Seattle enrolled patients while the patients were actively infected and followed the patients over time throughout the course of disease. Collaborating institutions collected whole blood in K2EDTA tubes following their own protocols. For TCRbeta analysis, collaborators shipped samples in one of three forms: frozen whole blood, isolated PBMCs, or DNA extracted from either of those sample types. This clonotype originated in a man between 65 and 85 years old with COVID-19, enrolled during active disease. This sequence uses TRBV5-1 and TRBJ2-7, and 10 bases in between align with TRBD1. Sequencing was carried out using peripheral blood. The CDR3 protein: CASSIRTGGRYEQYF. The nucleotide sequence is given as TGCGCCAGCAGCATCCGGACAGGGGGTAGGTACGAGCAGTACTTC.